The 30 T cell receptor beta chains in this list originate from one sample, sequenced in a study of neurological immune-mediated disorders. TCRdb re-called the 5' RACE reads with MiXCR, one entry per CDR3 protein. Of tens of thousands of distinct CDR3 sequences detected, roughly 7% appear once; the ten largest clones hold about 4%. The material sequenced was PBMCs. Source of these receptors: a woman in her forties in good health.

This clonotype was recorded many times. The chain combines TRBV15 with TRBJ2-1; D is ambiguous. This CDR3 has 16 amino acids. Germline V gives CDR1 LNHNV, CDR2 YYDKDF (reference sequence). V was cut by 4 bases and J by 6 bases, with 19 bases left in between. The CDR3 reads CATSKEWILSPNEQFF. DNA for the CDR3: TGTGCCACCAGCAAAGAATGGATTCTCTCCCCCAATGAGCAGTTCTTC.

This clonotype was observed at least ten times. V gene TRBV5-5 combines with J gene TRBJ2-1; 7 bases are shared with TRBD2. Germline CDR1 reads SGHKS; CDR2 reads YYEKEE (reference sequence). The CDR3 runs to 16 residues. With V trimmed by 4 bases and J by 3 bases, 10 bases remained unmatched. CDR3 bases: TGTGCCAGCAGCCCACTGGGGACTACTATCTACAATGAGCAGTTCTTC. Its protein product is CASSPLGTTIYNEQFF. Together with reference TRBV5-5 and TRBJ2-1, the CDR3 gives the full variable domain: DAGVTQSPTHLIKTRGQQVTLRCSPISGHKSVSWYQQVLGQGPQFIFQYYEKEERGRGNFPDRFSARQFPNYSSELNVNALLLGDSALYLCASSPLGTTIYNEQFFGPGTRLTVL.

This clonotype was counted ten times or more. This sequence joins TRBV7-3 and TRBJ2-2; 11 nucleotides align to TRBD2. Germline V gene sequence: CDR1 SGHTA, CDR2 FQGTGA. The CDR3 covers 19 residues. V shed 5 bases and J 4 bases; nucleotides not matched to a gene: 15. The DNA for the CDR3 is TGTGCCAGCAGCGCTAACCCCGGGACTAGCGGTAGCGCCACCGGGGAGCTGTTTTTT. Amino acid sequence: CASSANPGTSGSATGELFF. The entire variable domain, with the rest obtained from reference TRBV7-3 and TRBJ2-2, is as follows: GAGVSQTPSNKVTEKGKYVELRCDPISGHTALYWYRQSLGQGPEFLIYFQGTGAADDSGLPNDRFFAVRPEGSVSTLKIQRTERGDSAVYLCASSANPGTSGSATGELFFGEGSRLTVL.

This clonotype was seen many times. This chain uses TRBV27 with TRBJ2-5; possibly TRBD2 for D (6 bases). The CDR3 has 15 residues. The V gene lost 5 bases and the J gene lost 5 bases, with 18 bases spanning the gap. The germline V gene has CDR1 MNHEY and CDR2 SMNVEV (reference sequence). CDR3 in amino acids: CASSGVGGVSETQYF. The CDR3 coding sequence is TGTGCCAGCAGTGGGGTGGGGGGAGTCTCCGAGACCCAGTACTTC.

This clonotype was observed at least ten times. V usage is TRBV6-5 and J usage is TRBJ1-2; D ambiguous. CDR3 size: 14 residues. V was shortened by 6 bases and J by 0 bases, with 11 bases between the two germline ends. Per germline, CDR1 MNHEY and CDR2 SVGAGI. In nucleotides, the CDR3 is TGTGCCAGCAGCTCAAGATATTCTAACTATGGCTACACCTTC. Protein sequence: CASSSRYSNYGYTF.

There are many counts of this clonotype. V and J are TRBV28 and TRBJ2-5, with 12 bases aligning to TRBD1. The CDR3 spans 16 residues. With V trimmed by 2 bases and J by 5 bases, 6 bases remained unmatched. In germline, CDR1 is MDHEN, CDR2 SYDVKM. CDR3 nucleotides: TGTGCCAGCAGTTTAAGCGGGACAGGGGGCCGGGAGACCCAGTACTTC. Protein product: CASSLSGTGGRETQYF.

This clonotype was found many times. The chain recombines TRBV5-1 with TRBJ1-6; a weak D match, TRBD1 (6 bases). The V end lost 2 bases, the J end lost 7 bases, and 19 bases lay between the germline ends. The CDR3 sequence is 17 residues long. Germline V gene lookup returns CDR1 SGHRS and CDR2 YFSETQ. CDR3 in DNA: TGCGCCAGCAGCTTAGGACAAAGGCAGGGGAGGAATTCACCCCTCCACTTT. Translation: CASSLGQRQGRNSPLHF.

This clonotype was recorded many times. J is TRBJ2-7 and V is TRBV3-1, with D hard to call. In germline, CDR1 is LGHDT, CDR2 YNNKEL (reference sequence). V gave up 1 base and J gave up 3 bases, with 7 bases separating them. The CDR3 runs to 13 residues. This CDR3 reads CASSQVNGYEQYF. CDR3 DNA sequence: TGTGCCAGCAGCCAAGTAAACGGCTACGAGCAGTACTTC.

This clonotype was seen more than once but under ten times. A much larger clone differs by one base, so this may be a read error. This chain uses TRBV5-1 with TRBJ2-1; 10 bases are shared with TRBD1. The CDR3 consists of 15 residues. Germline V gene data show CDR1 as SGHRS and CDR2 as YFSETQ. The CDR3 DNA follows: TGCGCCAGCAGCTCGGGGGGACAGGGGTACATTGAGCAGTTCTTC. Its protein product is CASSSGGQGYIEQFF.

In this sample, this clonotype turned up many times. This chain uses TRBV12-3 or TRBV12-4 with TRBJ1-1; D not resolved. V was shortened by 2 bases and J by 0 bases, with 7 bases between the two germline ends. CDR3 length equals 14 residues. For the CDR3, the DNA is TGTGCCAGCAGTTTATGGAGCTTGAACACTGAAGCTTTCTTT. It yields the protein CASSLWSLNTEAFF.

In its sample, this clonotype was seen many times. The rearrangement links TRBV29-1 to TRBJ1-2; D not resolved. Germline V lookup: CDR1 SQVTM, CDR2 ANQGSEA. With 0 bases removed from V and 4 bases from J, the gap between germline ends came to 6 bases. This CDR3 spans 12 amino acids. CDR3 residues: CSVEEGSYGYTF. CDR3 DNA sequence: TGCAGCGTTGAAGAAGGGTCCTATGGCTACACCTTC.

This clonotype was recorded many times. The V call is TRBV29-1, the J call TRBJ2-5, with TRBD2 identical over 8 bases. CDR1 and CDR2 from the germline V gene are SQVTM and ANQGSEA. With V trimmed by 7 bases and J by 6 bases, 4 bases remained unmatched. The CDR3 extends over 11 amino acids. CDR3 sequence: CSARGGQTQYF. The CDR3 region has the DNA TGCAGCGCCCGGGGGGGGCAGACCCAGTACTTC.

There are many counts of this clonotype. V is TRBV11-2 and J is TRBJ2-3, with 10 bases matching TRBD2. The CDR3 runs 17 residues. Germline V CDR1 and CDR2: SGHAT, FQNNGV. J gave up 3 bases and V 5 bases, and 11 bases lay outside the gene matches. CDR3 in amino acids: CASSPGGSGRLTDTQYF. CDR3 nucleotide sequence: TGTGCCAGCAGCCCCGGGGGTAGCGGGAGGTTGACAGATACGCAGTATTTT.

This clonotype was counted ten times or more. The CDR3 sequence is CASSAKRGRGTEAFF. The CDR3 DNA follows: TGTGCCAGTAGTGCAAAAAGGGGGCGAGGCACTGAAGCTTTCTTT. V is TRBV19 and J is TRBJ1-1; 7 positions match TRBD1. Germline CDR1 and CDR2: LNHDA and SQIVND (reference sequence). The CDR3 covers 15 residues. Germline trimming cut 5 bases from V and 4 bases from J; bases unmatched to any gene: 10.

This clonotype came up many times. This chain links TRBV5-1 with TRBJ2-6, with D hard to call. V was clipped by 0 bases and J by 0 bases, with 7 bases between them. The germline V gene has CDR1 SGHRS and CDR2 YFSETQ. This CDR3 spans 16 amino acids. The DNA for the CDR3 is TGCGCCAGCAGCTTGGAGCCGGGCTCTGGGGCCAACGTCCTGACTTTC. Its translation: CASSLEPGSGANVLTF.

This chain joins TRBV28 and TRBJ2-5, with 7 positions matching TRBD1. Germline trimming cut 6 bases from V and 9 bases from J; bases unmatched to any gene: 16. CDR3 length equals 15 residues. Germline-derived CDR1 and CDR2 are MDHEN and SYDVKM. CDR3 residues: CASSPIAETGISQYF. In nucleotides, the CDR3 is TGTGCCAGCAGCCCAATTGCCGAGACAGGGATTTCCCAGTACTTC. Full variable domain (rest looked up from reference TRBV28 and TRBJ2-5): DVKVTQSSRYLVKRTGEKVFLECVQDMDHENMFWYRQDPGLGLRLIYFSYDVKMKEKGDIPEGYSVSREKKERFSLILESASTNQTSMYLCASSPIAETGISQYFGPGTRLLVL.

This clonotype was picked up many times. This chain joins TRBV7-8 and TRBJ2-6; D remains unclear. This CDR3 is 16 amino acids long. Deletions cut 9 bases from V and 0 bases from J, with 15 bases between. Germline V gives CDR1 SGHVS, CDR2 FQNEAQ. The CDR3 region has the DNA TGTGCCAGTAACCCTGGCGCAAGCTCTGGGGCCAACGTCCTGACTTTC. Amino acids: CASNPGASSGANVLTF. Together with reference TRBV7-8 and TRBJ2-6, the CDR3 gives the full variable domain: GAGVSQSPRYKVAKRGQDVALRCDPISGHVSLFWYQQALGQGPEFLTYFQNEAQLDKSGLPSDRFFAERPEGSVSTLKIQRTQQEDSAVYLCASNPGASSGANVLTFGAGSRLTVL.

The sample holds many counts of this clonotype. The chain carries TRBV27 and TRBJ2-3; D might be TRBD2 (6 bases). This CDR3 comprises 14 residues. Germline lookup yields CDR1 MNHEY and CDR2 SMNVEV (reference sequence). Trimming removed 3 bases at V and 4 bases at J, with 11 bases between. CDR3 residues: CASSFQGGPDTQYF. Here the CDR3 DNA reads TGTGCCAGCAGTTTTCAGGGAGGCCCAGATACGCAGTATTTT.

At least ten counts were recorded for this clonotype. The chain's CDR3 is CAWSGTSYNEQFF. The CDR3 bases are TGTGCCTGGAGTGGGACTAGCTACAATGAGCAGTTCTTC. The genes are TRBV30 and TRBJ2-1; TRBD2 agrees at 7 bases. This CDR3 region has 13 residues. V gave up 1 base and J gave up 3 bases; unmatched junction bases: 0. Germline CDR1 and CDR2: GTSNPN and SVGIG (reference sequence).

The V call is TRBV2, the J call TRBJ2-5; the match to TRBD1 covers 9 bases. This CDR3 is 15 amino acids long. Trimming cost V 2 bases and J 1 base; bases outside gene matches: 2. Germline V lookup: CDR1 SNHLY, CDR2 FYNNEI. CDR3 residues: CASSEKGQGQETQYF. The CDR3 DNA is TGTGCCAGCAGTGAAAAGGGACAGGGCCAAGAGACCCAGTACTTC.

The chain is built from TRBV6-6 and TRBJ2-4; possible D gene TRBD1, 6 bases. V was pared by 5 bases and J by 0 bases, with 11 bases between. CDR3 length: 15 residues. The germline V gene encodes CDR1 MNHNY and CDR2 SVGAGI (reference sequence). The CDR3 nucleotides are TGTGCCAGCAGTCGGACAGAGCTAGCCAAAAACATTCAGTACTTC. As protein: CASSRTELAKNIQYF.

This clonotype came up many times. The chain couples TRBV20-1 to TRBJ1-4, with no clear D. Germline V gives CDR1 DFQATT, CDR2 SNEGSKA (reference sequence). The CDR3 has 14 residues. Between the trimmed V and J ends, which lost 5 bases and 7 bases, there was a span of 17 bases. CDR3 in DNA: TGCAGTGCTGAGAGACCCGAAAGCGGTGAAAAACTGTTTTTT. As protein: CSAERPESGEKLFF.

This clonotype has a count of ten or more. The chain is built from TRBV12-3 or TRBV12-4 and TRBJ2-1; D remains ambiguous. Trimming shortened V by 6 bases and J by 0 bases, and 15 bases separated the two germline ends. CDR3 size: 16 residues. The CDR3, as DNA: TGTGCCAGCAGCAGGACGGATTTTGTCTCCTACAATGAGCAGTTCTTC. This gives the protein CASSRTDFVSYNEQFF.

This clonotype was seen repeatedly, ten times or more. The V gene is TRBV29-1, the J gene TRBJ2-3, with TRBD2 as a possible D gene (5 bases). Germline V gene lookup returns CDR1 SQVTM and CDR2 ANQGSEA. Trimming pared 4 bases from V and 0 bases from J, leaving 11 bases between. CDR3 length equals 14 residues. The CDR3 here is CSVGGGSSTDTQYF. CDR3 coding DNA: TGCAGCGTTGGAGGCGGGTCTAGCACAGATACGCAGTATTTT.

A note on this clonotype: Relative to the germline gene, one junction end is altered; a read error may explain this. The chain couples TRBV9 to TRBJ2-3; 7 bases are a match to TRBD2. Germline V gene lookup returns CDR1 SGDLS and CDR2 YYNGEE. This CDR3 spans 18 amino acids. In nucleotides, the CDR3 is TGTGCCAGCAGCCCTCGGGGGGTCACACAGACTAGCACACATACGCAGTATTTT. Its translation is CASSPRGVTQTSTHTQYF.

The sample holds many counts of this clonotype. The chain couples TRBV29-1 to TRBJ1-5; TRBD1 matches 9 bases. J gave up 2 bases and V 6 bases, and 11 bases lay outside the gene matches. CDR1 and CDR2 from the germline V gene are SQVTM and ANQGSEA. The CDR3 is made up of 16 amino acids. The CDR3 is CSVQTGGVRGNQPQHF. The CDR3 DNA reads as TGCAGCGTACAAACAGGGGGCGTAAGGGGCAATCAGCCCCAGCATTTT.

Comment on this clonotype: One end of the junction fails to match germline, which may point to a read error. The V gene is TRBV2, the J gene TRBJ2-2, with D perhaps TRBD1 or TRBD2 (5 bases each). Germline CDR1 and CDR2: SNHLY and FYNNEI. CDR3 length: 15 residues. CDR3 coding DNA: TGTACCAGCGCCTACCCTGACTGGGGGACCGGCGAGCTGTTTTTT. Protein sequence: CTSAYPDWGTGELFF.

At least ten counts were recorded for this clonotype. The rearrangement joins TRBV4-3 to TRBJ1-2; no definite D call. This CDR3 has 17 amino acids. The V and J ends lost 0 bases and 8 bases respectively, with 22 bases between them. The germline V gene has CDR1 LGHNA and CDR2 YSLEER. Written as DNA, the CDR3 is TGCGCCAGCAGCCAAGATTGGAATAGTGTAATCCTTCAAGGCTACACCTTC. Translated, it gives CASSQDWNSVILQGYTF.

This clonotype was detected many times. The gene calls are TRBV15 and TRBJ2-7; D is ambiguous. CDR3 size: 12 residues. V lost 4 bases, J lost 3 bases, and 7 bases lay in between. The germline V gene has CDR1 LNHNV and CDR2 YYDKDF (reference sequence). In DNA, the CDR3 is TGTGCCACCAGCACGGACGGCTACGAGCAGTACGTC. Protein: CATSTDGYEQYV.

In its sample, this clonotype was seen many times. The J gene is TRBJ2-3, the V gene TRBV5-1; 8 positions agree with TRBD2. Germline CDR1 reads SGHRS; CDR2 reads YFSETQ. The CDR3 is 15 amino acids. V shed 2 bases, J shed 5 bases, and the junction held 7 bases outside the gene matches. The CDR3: CASSFPGGGEDTQYF. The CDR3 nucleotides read TGCGCCAGCAGCTTCCCGGGGGGGGGAGAAGATACGCAGTATTTT.